This T cell receptor beta chain was sequenced during a study of T cells in Graves' hyperthyroidism and ophthalmopathy. General observations from the study: A model of 13 V-J pairs discriminated ophthalmopathy from stable hyperthyroidism.

The source material, RNA transcripts, was used to amplify TCR beta CDR3 regions. Researchers ran a first-round RT-PCR on the TCR CDR3 using the HTBI primer set. One entry per CDR3 protein, called by TCRdb with MiXCR from the multiplex PCR reads. The table shows hundreds of thousands of distinct CDR3 sequences, with approximately 40% occurring only once. Approximately 10 ml of fresh peripheral blood supplied the PBMCs. The CDR3 is made up of 13 amino acids. The J segment lost 3 bases and the V segment lost 3 bases, leaving 2 bases of the junction unmatched. The germline gives CDR1 MNHEY, CDR2 SVGAGI. Note on this clonotype: What it recognizes is unknown.

Input material: blood. This chain links TRBV6-5 with TRBJ2-7; 7 bases align to TRBD2. The sequence was collected from a woman aged 40 to 50 with Graves' hyperthyroidism. This CDR3 is CASSYREVYEQYF. CDR3 coding DNA: TGTGCCAGCAGTTATCGGGAGGTCTACGAGCAGTACTTC.